This TCR beta chain was retrieved from a study of CD8 T cells in ankylosing spondylitis. Study-wide results and limits: Relatively scarce in peripheral blood, disease-linked clones were CD8+. Certain motif variants had earlier been reported in reactive arthritis synovial fluid and blood. Within matched ankylosing spondylitis synovial fluid, disease-linked clones were reportedly significantly enriched. Made up of roughly 8 highly homologous variants, a TCR beta motif appeared characteristic of ankylosing spondylitis blood.

For TCR beta, libraries came from quantitative 5'-RACE with molecular barcodes. TCRdb reanalysed the 5' RACE reads using MiXCR and keeps one entry per CDR3 protein. The sample consists of under 250,000 distinct CDR3 sequences, approximately 7.3% of them appearing once. This clonotype showed up many times. Its antigen is unknown. Trimming pared 1 base from V and 4 bases from J, leaving 14 bases between. The CDR3 is made up of 15 amino acids. Germline V lookup: CDR1 SQVTM, CDR2 ANQGSEA. This sequence was found in a male donor with ankylosing spondylitis. Material: blood, either unsorted or a sorted T cell fraction (not recorded which). J is TRBJ2-1 and V is TRBV29-1, with D perhaps matching TRBD1 (6 bases). CDR3 in DNA: TGCAGCGTTGAAGGGTTGGACAGCACGTACAATGAGCAGTTCTTC. Protein sequence: CSVEGLDSTYNEQFF.